This T cell receptor (beta chain) was sequenced in a study of beta chain features in type 1 diabetes. Germline-derived CDR1 and CDR2 are SGHTA and FQGNSA. This CDR3 has 16 amino acids. Trimming took 1 base from V and 4 from J, leaving 16 bases between them. The authors obtained over 95% purity in all sorted populations. About this clone itself: Its antigen remains unknown.

The authors reverse transcribed all of the isolated RNA, so sequencing captured expressed TCRB transcripts. Method: immunoSEQ multiplex PCR; TCRdb's copy keeps in-frame clones and lacks some. The data contain roughly 300,000 clones, roughly 13% of them singletons. Study observations and caveats: The study found moderately but significantly shorter TCRB CDR3s in all four CD4+ subsets of Type 1 diabetes patients.

The receptor comes from a man aged 25-40 years with type 1 diabetes. V gene TRBV7-2 combines with J gene TRBJ2-5; TRBD1 might be the D (6 bases). The sample taken for sequencing was naive CD4+ T cells from blood. CDR3 bases: TGTGCCAGCAGCTTAGTAGCCATTCAGGGGCGAGAGACCCAGTACTTC. The encoded protein is CASSLVAIQGRETQYF.